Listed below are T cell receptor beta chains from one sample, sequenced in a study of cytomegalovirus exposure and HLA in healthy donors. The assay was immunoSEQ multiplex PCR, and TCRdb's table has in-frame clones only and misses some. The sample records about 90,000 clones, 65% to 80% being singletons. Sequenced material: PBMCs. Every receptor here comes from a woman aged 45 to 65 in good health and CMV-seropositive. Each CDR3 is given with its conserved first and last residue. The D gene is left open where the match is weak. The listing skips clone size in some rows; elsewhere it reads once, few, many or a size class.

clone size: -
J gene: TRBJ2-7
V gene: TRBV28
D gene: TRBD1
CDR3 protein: CASRTMGQGNEQYF
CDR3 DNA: TGTGCCAGCAGGACCATGGGACAGGGAAACGAGCAGTACTTC

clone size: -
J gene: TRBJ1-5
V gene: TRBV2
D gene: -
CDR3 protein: CASSKQFNQPQHF
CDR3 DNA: TGTGCCAGCAGTAAACAGTTCAATCAGCCCCAGCATTTT

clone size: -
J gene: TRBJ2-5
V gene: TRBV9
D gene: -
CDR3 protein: CASSDRRAPRETQYF
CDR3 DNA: TGTGCCAGCAGCGACCGGAGGGCCCCAAGAGAGACCCAGTACTTC

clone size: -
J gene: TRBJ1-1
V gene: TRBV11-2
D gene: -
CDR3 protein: CASSTRERSRDTEAFF
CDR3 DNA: TGTGCCAGCAGCACCCGCGAGAGGTCGAGGGACACTGAAGCTTTCTTT

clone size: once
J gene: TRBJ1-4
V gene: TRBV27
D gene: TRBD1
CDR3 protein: CASSRQGGMRNEKLFF
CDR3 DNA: TGTGCCAGCAGTAGACAGGGTGGCATGCGTAATGAAAAACTGTTTTTT

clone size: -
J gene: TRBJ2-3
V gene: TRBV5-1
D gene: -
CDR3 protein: CASREGVTDTQYF
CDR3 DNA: TGCGCCAGCAGGGAAGGGGTCACAGATACGCAGTATTTT

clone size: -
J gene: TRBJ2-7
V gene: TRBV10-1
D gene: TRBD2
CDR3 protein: CASSPLAGGPEQYF
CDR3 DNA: TGCGCCAGCAGCCCACTAGCGGGAGGGCCCGAGCAGTACTTC

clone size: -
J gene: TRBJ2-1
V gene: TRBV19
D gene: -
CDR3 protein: CASSIGRASYNEQFF
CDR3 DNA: TGTGCCAGTAGTATAGGCAGGGCCTCCTACAATGAGCAGTTCTTC

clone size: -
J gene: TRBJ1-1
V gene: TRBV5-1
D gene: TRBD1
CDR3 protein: CASSLGAGGRNTEAFF
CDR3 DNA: TGCGCCAGCAGCTTGGGGGCAGGGGGAAGGAACACTGAAGCTTTCTTT

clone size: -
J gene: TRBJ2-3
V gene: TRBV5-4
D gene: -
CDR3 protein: CASSLDGGWDTDTQYF
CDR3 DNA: TGTGCCAGCAGCTTGGATGGGGGGTGGGACACAGATACGCAGTATTTT

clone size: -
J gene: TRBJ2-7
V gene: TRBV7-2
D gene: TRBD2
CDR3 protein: CASSLLGVGEGHGNEQYF
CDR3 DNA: TGTGCCAGCAGCTTATTGGGAGTCGGGGAGGGCCACGGGAACGAGCAGTACTTC

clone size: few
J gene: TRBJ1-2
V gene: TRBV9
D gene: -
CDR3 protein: CASSVQDTALAYGYTF
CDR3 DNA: TGTGCCAGCAGCGTTCAGGACACCGCTTTGGCCTATGGCTACACCTTC

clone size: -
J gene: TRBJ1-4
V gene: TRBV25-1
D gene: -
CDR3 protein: CASSSGEKLFF
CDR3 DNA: TGTGCCAGCTCCTCAGGGGAAAAACTGTTTTTT

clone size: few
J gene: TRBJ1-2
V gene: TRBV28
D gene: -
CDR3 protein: CASSGQRYYGYTF
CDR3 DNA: TGTGCCAGCAGCGGACAGCGTTACTATGGCTACACCTTC

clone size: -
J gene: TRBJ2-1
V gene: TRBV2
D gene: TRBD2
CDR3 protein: CASTIRVAGERAEQFF
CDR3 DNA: TGTGCCAGCACAATAAGGGTGGCGGGAGAGCGGGCTGAGCAGTTCTTC

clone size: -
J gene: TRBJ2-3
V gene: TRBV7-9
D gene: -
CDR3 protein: CASSPPGGGRVDTQYF
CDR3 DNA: TGTGCCAGCAGTCCGCCGGGGGGCGGGAGAGTAGATACGCAGTATTTT

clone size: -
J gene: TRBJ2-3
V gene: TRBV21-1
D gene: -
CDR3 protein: CASIESDTQYF
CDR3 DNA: TGTGCCAGCATTGAGAGCGATACGCAGTATTTT

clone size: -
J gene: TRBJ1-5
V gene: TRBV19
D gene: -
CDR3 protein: CASSFPGSQPQHF
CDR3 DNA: TGTGCCAGTAGCTTCCCAGGAAGTCAGCCCCAGCATTTT

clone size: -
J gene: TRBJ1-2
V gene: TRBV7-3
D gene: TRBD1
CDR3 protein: CASSRTGLDGYTF
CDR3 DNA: TGTGCCAGCAGCCGGACAGGATTGGATGGCTACACCTTC

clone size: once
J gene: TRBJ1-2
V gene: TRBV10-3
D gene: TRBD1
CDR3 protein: CAISESRDRVSGYTF
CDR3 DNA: TGTGCCATCAGTGAGTCCCGGGACAGGGTATCTGGCTACACCTTC

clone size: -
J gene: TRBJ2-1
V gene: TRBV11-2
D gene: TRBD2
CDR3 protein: CASSLRVVAGELGGLFF
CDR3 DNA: TGTGCCAGCAGCCTACGGGTCGTAGCGGGAGAGCTCGGCGGGCTGTTCTTC

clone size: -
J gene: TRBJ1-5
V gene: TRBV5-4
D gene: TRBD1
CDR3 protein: CASSSEPGQGLVGNQPQHF
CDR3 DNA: TGTGCCAGCAGCAGCGAGCCGGGACAGGGGTTGGTTGGCAATCAGCCCCAGCATTTT

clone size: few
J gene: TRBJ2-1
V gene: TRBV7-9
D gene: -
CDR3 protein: CASSLGRFAGDGQFF
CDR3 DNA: TGTGCCAGCAGCTTAGGGCGGTTCGCCGGCGATGGGCAGTTCTTC